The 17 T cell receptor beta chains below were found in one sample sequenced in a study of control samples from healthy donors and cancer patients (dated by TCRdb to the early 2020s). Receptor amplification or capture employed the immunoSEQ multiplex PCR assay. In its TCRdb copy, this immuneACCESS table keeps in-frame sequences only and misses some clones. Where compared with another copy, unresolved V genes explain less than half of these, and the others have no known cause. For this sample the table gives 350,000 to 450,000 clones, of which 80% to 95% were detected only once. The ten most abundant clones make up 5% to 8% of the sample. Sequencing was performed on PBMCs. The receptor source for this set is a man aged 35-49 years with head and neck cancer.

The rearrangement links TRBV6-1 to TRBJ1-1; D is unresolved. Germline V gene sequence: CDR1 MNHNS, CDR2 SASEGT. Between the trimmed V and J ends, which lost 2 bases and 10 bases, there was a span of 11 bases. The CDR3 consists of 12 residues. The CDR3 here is CASSERGFGAFF. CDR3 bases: TGTGCCAGCAGTGAACGAGGGTTTGGAGCTTTCTTT.

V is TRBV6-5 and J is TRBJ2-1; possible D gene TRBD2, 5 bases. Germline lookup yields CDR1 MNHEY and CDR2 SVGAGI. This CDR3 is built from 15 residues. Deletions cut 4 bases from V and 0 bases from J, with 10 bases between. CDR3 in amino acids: CASSLGLGSYNEQFF. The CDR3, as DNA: TGTGCCAGCAGTTTAGGACTGGGCTCCTACAATGAGCAGTTCTTC.

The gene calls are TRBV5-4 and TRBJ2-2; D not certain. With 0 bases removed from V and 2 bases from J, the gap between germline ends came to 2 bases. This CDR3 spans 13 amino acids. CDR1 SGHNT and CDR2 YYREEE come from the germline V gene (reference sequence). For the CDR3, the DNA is TGTGCCAGCAGCTTGGGTAACACCGGGGAGCTGTTTTTT. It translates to CASSLGNTGELFF.

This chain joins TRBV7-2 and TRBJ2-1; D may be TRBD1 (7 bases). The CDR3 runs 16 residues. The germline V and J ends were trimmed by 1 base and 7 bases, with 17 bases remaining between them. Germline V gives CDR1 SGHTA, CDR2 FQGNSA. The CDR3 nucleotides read TGTGCCAGCAGCTTAGTACCAGGGGGGAGTTGGAATGAGCAGTTCTTC. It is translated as CASSLVPGGSWNEQFF. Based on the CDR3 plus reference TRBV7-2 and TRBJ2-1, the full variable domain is GAGVSQSPSNKVTEKGKDVELRCDPISGHTALYWYRQSLGQGLEFLIYFQGNSAPDKSGLPSDRFSAERTGGSVSTLTIQRTQQEDSAVYLCASSLVPGGSWNEQFFGPGTRLTVL.

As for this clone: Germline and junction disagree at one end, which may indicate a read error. The CDR3 region is CASSAGQTGDF. The CDR3 nucleotides read TGTGCCAGCAGTGCGGGCCAGACGGGGGACTTC. The J gene is TRBJ2-5, the V gene TRBV2; D possibly corresponds to TRBD2 (6 bases). CDR1 and CDR2 from the germline V gene are SNHLY and FYNNEI. The CDR3 extends over 11 amino acids.

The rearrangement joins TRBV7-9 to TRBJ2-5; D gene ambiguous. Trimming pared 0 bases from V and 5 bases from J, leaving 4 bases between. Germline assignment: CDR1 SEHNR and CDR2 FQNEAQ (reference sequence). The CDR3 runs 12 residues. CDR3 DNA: TGTGCCAGCAGCTTAGCGGGTGAGACCCAGTACTTC. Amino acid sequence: CASSLAGETQYF. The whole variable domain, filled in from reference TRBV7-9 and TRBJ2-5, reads DTGVSQNPRHKITKRGQNVTFRCDPISEHNRLYWYRQTLGQGPEFLTYFQNEAQLEKSRLLSDRFSAERPKGSFSTLEIQRTEQGDSAMYLCASSLAGETQYFGPGTRLLVL.

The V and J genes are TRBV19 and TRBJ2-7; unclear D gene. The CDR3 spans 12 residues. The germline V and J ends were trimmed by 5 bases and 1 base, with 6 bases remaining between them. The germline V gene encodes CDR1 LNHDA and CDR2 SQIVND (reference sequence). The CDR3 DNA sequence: TGTGCCAGTAGTCATGGGTCCTACGAGCAGTACTTC. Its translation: CASSHGSYEQYF.

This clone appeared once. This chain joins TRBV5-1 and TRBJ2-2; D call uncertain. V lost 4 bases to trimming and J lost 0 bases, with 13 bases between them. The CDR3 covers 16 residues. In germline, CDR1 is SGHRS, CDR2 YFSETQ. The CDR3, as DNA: TGCGCCAGCAGCCTCGGGCAGTATGCGAACACCGGGGAGCTGTTTTTT. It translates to CASSLGQYANTGELFF. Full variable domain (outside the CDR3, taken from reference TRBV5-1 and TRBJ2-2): KAGVTQTPRYLIKTRGQQVTLSCSPISGHRSVSWYQQTPGQGLQFLFEYFSETQRNKGNFPGRFSGRQFSNSRSEMNVSTLELGDSALYLCASSLGQYANTGELFFGEGSRLTVL.

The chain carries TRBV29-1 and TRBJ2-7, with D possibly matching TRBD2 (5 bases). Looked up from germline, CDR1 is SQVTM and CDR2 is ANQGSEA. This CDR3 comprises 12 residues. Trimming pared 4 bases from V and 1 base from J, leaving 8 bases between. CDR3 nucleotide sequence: TGCAGCGTTGCAACGGGGTCCTACGAGCAGTACTTC. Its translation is CSVATGSYEQYF.

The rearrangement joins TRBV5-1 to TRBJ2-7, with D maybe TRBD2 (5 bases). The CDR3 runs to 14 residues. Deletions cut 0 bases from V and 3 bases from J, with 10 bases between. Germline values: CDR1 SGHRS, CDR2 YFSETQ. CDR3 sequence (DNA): TGCGCCAGCAGCTTGGATCCGGGGATCTACGAGCAGTACTTC. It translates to CASSLDPGIYEQYF. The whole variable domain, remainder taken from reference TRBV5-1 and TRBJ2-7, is KAGVTQTPRYLIKTRGQQVTLSCSPISGHRSVSWYQQTPGQGLQFLFEYFSETQRNKGNFPGRFSGRQFSNSRSEMNVSTLELGDSALYLCASSLDPGIYEQYFGPGTRLTVT.

CDR3 DNA sequence: TGTGCCAGCAGCTCTTCGACCCTCATGAACACTGAAGCTTTCTTT. Translated, it gives CASSSSTLMNTEAFF. V and J are TRBV9 and TRBJ1-1; D is ambiguous. Germline values: CDR1 SGDLS, CDR2 YYNGEE. This CDR3 has 15 residues. Between the trimmed V and J ends, which lost 4 bases and 0 bases, there was a span of 13 bases.

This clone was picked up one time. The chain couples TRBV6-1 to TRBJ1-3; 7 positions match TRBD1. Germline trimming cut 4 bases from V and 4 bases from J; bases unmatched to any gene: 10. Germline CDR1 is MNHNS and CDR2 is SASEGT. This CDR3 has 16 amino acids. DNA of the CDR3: TGTGCCAGCAGTGGACTAGACAGGGCGCGGGGAAACACCATATATTTT. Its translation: CASSGLDRARGNTIYF.

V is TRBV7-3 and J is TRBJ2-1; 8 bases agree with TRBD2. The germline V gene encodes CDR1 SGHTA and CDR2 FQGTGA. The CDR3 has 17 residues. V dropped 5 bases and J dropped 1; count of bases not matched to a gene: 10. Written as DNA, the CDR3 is TGTGCCAGCAGCCAGAAGGGACTAGTGGTTTCCTACAATGAGCAGTTCTTC. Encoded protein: CASSQKGLVVSYNEQFF.

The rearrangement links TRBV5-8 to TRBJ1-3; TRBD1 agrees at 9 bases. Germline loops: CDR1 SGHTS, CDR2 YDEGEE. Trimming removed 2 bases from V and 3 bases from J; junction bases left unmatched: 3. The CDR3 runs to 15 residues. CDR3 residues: CASSFRTGVGNTIYF. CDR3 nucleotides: TGTGCCAGCAGCTTTCGGACAGGGGTTGGAAACACCATATATTTT.

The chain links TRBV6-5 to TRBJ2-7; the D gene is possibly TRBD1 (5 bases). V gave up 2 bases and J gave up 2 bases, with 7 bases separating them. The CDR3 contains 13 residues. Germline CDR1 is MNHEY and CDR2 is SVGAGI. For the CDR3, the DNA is TGTGCCAGCAGTTACAGCAGGGCCTACGAGCAGTACTTC. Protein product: CASSYSRAYEQYF.

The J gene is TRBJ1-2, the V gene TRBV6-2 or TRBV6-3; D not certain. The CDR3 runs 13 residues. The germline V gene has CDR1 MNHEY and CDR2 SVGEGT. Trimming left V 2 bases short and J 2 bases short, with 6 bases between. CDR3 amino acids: CASSYDGNYGYTF. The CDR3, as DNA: TGTGCCAGCAGTTACGACGGAAACTATGGCTACACCTTC.

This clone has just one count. This chain's CDR3 is CSASFPEGEAFF. Here the CDR3 DNA reads TGCAGTGCTAGTTTCCCCGAGGGTGAAGCTTTCTTT. The rearrangement uses TRBV20-1 and TRBJ1-1; no definite D call. V was pared by 3 bases and J by 7 bases, with 12 bases between. Germline CDR1 and CDR2: DFQATT and SNEGSKA (reference sequence). The length of the CDR3 is 12 residues.